This T cell receptor beta chain was retrieved from a study of shared clonotypes between healthy human individuals. Whole-study context: Each donor's CD4 naive and CD4 memory cells filled three plates apiece, CD8 naive two, and CD8 memory one.

This table comes from immunoSEQ multiplex PCR, and its TCRdb copy is limited to in-frame clones, with some not included. The data hold around 1.5 million clones, with 95% to 99% observed a single time. Donors included only healthy HIV-negative adults lacking recent acute infections or vaccinations. The length of the CDR3 is 14 residues. Per germline, CDR1 SGHRS and CDR2 YFSETQ. Trimming left V 2 bases short and J 8 bases short, with 14 bases between. Sequencing was done on a sample of naive CD4+ T cells sorted from blood. Sample subset: CD45RA+ positively selected. This rearrangement joins TRBV5-1 to TRBJ2-1; possibly TRBD1 for D (6 bases). The receptor's source is a man aged 30-40 years in good health. Here the CDR3 reads CASSFEQGRDEQFF. CDR3 DNA sequence: TGCGCCAGCAGCTTCGAACAGGGTCGGGATGAGCAGTTCTTC.